A single sample gave rise to the 2 T cell receptor beta chains below, sequenced in a study of T-cell memory formation after mild COVID-19. MiXCR, applied by TCRdb to the 5' RACE reads, yields one record per CDR3 protein. The repertoire holds some 120,000 distinct CDR3 sequences, with about 6.5% as singletons. The sequenced sample consisted of PBMCs or a T cell subset sorted from them (not recorded which). These receptors were taken from an adult woman who had mild COVID-19 (a few samples of this study predate the infection). Cell type and time point are not known.

The J gene is TRBJ1-6, the V gene TRBV9, with TRBD1 identical over 11 bases. From germline, CDR1 is SGDLS and CDR2 YYNGEE. There are 17 residues in the CDR3. V was pared by 3 bases and J by 4 bases, with 6 bases of the junction left unmatched. The CDR3: CASSEGQGAPYNSPLHF. The CDR3 region has the DNA TGTGCCAGCAGCGAAGGACAGGGGGCGCCTTATAATTCACCCCTCCACTTT.

This chain connects TRBV7-2 to TRBJ2-3; D unclear. Germline V gene sequence: CDR1 SGHTA, CDR2 FQGNSA. Trimming stripped 0 bases from V and 5 bases from J, with 9 bases between. The CDR3 consists of 14 residues. This CDR3 is CASSLAQGRDTQYF. The DNA for the CDR3 is TGTGCCAGCAGCTTAGCGCAAGGACGAGATACGCAGTATTTT.